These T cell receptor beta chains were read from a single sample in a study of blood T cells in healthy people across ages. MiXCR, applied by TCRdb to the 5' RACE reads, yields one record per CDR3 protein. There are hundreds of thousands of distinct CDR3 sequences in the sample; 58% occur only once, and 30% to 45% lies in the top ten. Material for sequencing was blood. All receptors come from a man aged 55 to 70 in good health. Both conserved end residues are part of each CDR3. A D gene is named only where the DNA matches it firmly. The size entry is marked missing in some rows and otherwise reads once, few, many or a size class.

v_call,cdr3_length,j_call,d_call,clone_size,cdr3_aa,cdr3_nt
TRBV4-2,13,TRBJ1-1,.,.,CASSDSRGTEAFF,TGTGCCAGCAGCGACTCTCGGGGAACTGAAGCTTTCTTT
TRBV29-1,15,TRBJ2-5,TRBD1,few,CSVARQGGSQETQYF,TGCAGCGTTGCCAGACAGGGGGGATCACAAGAGACCCAGTACTTC
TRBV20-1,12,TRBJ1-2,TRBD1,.,CSANRGIYGYTF,TGCAGTGCGAACAGGGGGATCTATGGCTACACCTTC
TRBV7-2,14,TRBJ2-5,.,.,CANSPLGGAETQYF,TGTGCCAACAGCCCCCTAGGGGGAGCAGAGACCCAGTACTTC
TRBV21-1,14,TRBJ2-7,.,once,CASRGETGGYEQYF,TGTGCCAGCAGGGGGGAGACAGGGGGCTACGAGCAGTACTTC
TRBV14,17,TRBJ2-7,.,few,CASIRLPVSLISYEQYF,TGTGCCAGCATCCGTCTACCCGTGAGCCTAATATCCTACGAGCAGTACTTC
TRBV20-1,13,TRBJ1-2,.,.,CSARASGWNGYTF,TGCAGTGCTAGAGCGTCAGGGTGGAATGGCTACACCTTC
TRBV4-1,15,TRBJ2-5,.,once,CASSLAGRFRETQYF,TGCGCCAGCAGCCTAGCTGGAAGGTTTAGAGAGACCCAGTACTTC
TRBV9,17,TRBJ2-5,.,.,CASSVAFEEIGQETQYF,TGTGCCAGCAGCGTAGCATTTGAGGAAATCGGCCAAGAGACCCAGTACTTC
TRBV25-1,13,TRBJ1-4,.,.,CASSRHTNEKLFF,TGTGCCAGCAGTCGACATACTAATGAAAAACTGTTTTTT
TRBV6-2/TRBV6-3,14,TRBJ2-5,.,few,CASSFVDPGKTQYF,TGTGCCAGCAGTTTCGTTGACCCCGGGAAGACCCAGTACTTC
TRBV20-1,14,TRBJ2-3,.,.,CSAMLAGSGDTQYF,TGCAGTGCTATGCTCGCGGGGTCAGGGGATACGCAGTATTTT
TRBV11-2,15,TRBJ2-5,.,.,CASSLGTGIQETQYF,TGTGCCAGCAGCTTAGGAACAGGGATCCAAGAGACCCAGTACTTC
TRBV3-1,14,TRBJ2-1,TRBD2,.,CASSQDLLAGKQFF,TGTGCCAGCAGCCAAGATTTACTAGCGGGGAAGCAGTTCTTC
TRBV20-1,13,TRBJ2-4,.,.,CSARGAPADIQYF,TGCAGTGCTAGAGGGGCCCCAGCGGACATTCAGTACTTC
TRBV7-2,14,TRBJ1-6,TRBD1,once,CASTLTGSDSPLHF,TGTGCCAGCACCCTGACAGGGAGCGATTCACCCCTCCACTTT
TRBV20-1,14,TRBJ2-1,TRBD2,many,CSALTSGGSNEQFF,TGCAGTGCTCTGACTAGCGGGGGCTCCAATGAGCAGTTCTTC